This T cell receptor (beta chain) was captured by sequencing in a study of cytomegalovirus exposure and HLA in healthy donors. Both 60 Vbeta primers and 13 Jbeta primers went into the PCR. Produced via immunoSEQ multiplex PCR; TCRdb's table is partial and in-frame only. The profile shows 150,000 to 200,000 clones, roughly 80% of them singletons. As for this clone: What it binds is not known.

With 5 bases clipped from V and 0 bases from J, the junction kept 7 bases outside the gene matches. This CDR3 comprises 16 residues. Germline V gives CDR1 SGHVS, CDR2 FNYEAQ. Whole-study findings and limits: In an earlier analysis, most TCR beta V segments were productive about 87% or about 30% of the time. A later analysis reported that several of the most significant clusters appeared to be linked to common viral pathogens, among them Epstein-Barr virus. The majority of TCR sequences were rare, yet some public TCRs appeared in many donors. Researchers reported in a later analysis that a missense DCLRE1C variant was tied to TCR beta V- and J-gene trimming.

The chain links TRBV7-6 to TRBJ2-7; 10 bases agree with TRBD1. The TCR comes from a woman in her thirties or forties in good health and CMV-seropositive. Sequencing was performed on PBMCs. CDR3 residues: CASSPSRTGGSYEQYF. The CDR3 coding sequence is TGTGCCAGCAGCCCGAGTAGGACAGGGGGCTCCTACGAGCAGTACTTC.